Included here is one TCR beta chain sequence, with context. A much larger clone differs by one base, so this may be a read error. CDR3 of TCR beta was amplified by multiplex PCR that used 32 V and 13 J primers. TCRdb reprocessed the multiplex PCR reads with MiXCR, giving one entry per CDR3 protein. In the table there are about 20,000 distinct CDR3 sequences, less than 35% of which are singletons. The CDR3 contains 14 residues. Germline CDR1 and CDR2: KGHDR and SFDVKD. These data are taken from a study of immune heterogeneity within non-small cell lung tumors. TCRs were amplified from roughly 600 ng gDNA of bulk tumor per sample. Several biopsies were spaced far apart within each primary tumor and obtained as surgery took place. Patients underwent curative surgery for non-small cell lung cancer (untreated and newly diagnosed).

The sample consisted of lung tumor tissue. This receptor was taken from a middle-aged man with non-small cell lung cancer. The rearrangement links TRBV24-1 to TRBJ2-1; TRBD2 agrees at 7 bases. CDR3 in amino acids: CVTSERREWNEQFF. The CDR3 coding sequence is TGTGTCACCAGTGAGAGGCGGGAGTGGAATGAGCAGTTCTTC.